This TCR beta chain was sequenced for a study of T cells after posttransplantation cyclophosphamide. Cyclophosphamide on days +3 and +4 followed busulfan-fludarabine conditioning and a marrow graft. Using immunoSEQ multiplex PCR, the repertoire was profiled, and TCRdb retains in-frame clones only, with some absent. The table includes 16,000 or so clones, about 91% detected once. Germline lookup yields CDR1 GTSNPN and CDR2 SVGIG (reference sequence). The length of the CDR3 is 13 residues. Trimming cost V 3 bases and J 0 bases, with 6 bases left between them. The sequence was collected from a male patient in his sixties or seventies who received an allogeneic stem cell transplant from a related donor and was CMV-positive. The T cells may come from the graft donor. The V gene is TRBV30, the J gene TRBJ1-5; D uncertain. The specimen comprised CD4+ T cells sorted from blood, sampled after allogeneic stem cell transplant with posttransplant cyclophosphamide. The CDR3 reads CAWSGVSNQPQHF. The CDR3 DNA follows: TGTGCCTGGAGCGGAGTTAGCAATCAGCCCCAGCATTTT.